These T cell receptor beta chains were read from a single sample in a study of T cells in Graves' hyperthyroidism and ophthalmopathy. One entry per CDR3 protein, called by TCRdb with MiXCR from the multiplex PCR reads. The sample records fewer than 400,000 distinct CDR3 sequences, 11% to 15% being singletons. The sample comprised blood. Receptors were obtained from a middle-aged man with Graves' ophthalmopathy. The CDR3 runs from the conserved cysteine through the conserved F or W. Fields, in order: clone size, V gene, J gene, D gene, CDR3 protein, CDR3 DNA. A D gene is named only where the DNA matches it firmly. Clone size appears in some rows only: once, few, many, or a class for an expanded clone.

many,TRBV19,TRBJ1-2,TRBD1,CASRLRPGQGNYGYTF,TGTGCCAGTAGACTCAGACCGGGACAGGGGAACTATGGCTACACCTTC
many,TRBV11-3,TRBJ2-3,TRBD2,CASNPTSGADTQYF,TGTGCCAGCAACCCTACTAGCGGGGCAGATACGCAGTATTTT
few,TRBV11-2,TRBJ2-1,-,CASSEPAGSYNEQFF,TGTGCCAGCAGTGAACCAGCGGGCTCCTACAATGAGCAGTTCTTC
-,TRBV6-1,TRBJ2-7,TRBD1,CASSYRGTATYEQYF,TGTGCCAGCAGTTACAGGGGGACAGCAACCTACGAGCAGTACTTC
-,TRBV6-2/TRBV6-3,TRBJ1-1,-,CASREYPRGAFF,TGTGCCAGCAGGGAATATCCCCGAGGGGCTTTCTTT
-,TRBV5-1,TRBJ2-5,-,CASSFWELYF,TGCGCCAGCAGCTTCTGGGAGTTGTACTTC
-,TRBV20-1,TRBJ2-7,-,CSARSRYTYEQYF,TGCAGTGCTAGATCTAGGTATACCTACGAGCAGTACTTC
many,TRBV7-2,TRBJ1-2,-,CASSLDYTLYGYTF,TGTGCCAGCAGCTTAGACTACACGCTCTATGGCTACACCTTC
-,TRBV5-1,TRBJ2-6,-,CASRSTPGANVLTF,TGCGCCAGCAGATCGACACCTGGGGCCAACGTCCTGACTTTC
many,TRBV12-3/TRBV12-4,TRBJ2-1,TRBD2,CASRRLAGVGNEQFF,TGTGCCAGCAGGCGTCTAGCGGGAGTTGGTAATGAGCAGTTCTTC
-,TRBV2,TRBJ2-1,TRBD2,CASRGASGNYNEQFF,TGTGCCAGCAGAGGGGCTAGCGGGAATTACAATGAGCAGTTCTTC
-,TRBV5-4,TRBJ2-1,TRBD1,CASSYEAGTGGIF,TGTGCCAGCAGCTATGAAGCCGGGACAGGGGGGATCTTC
-,TRBV7-2,TRBJ2-3,TRBD2,CASSLVGTSGTDTQYF,TGTGCCAGCAGCTTAGTAGGGACTAGCGGCACAGATACGCAGTATTTT
many,TRBV9,TRBJ2-2,-,CASSVANRVPGELFF,TGTGCCAGCAGCGTGGCAAACAGGGTCCCCGGGGAGCTGTTTTTT
many,TRBV12-3/TRBV12-4,TRBJ2-5,-,CASSIDTTQYF,TGTGCCAGCAGTATCGACACCACCCAGTACTTC
-,TRBV14,TRBJ2-2,-,CASSPFLGGGGELFF,TGTGCCAGCAGCCCGTTTTTAGGAGGAGGCGGGGAGCTGTTTTTT
-,TRBV3-1,TRBJ1-1,-,CASSQARVGTEAFF,TGTGCCAGCAGCCAAGCCAGGGTCGGGACTGAAGCTTTCTTT
many,TRBV2,TRBJ1-4,-,CASTKGDNSEKLFF,TGTGCCAGCACCAAAGGGGACAACAGTGAAAAACTGTTTTTT
-,TRBV24-1,TRBJ2-3,-,CATSDLSGRSTDTQYF,TGTGCCACCAGTGATTTATCGGGCAGGAGCACAGATACGCAGTATTTT
-,TRBV28,TRBJ1-4,-,CASSSNPGNRLFF,TGTGCCAGCAGTTCGAACCCTGGTAATAGACTGTTTTTT
many,TRBV19,TRBJ1-2,TRBD1,CASTPGGYYGYTF,TGTGCCAGTACACCAGGGGGATACTATGGCTACACCTTC
many,TRBV5-6,TRBJ1-4,TRBD1,CASSLAGQGPANEKLFF,TGTGCCAGCAGCTTGGCCGGACAGGGGCCCGCTAATGAAAAACTGTTTTTT
-,TRBV19,TRBJ2-5,-,CASSINKETQYF,TGTGCCAGTAGTATAAACAAAGAGACCCAGTACTTC
few,TRBV15,TRBJ2-1,TRBD2,CATSRGRTSRYNEQFF,TGTGCCACCAGCAGAGGCCGGACTAGCAGATACAATGAGCAGTTCTTC
many,TRBV9,TRBJ2-5,-,CASSVGLGSTTETQYF,TGTGCCAGCAGCGTAGGGCTAGGATCCACTACGGAGACCCAGTACTTC
many,TRBV11-2,TRBJ1-3,TRBD1,CASSFGQAGNTIYF,TGTGCCAGCAGCTTTGGACAGGCTGGAAACACCATATATTTT
-,TRBV6-2/TRBV6-3,TRBJ2-3,-,CASRVRNTDTQYF,TGTGCCAGCAGGGTGAGGAACACAGATACGCAGTATTTT
few,TRBV19,TRBJ2-3,TRBD1,CASSITPGGFGGVADTQYF,TGTGCCAGTAGTATAACGCCAGGGGGCTTTGGTGGTGTTGCAGATACGCAGTATTTT
many,TRBV20-1,TRBJ1-1,TRBD1,CSARDPTGGPEAFF,TGCAGTGCTAGGGACCCTACAGGGGGGCCTGAAGCTTTCTTT
many,TRBV4-2,TRBJ2-5,TRBD2,CASSPTSGRETQYF,TGTGCCAGCAGCCCGACTAGCGGGAGGGAGACCCAGTACTTC
many,TRBV2,TRBJ2-3,-,CASKYRVDTDTQYF,TGTGCCAGCAAGTACAGGGTCGACACAGATACGCAGTATTTT
-,TRBV20-1,TRBJ2-3,-,CSATEAVSTDTQYF,TGCAGTGCTACAGAAGCGGTTAGCACAGATACGCAGTATTTT
few,TRBV20-1,TRBJ2-7,TRBD2,CSARAGTSGYEQYF,TGCAGTGCTAGAGCCGGGACTAGTGGCTACGAGCAGTACTTC
few,TRBV27,TRBJ2-7,TRBD1,CASSFRGREQYF,TGTGCCAGCAGTTTTAGGGGGCGCGAGCAGTACTTC
many,TRBV28,TRBJ1-2,-,CASSLGNPNYGYTF,TGTGCCAGCAGTTTAGGAAACCCTAACTATGGCTACACCTTC
many,TRBV5-1,TRBJ2-7,-,CASSYNRDPSYEQYF,TGCGCCAGCAGCTATAACAGGGACCCTTCCTACGAGCAGTACTTC
many,TRBV30,TRBJ2-1,TRBD2,CAWIGTSGSRNEQFF,TGTGCCTGGATAGGGACTAGCGGGAGTAGGAATGAGCAGTTCTTC
-,TRBV2,TRBJ2-5,TRBD2,CASRTLGLASETQYF,TGTGCCAGCAGAACTCTCGGACTAGCGTCCGAGACCCAGTACTTC
many,TRBV11-2,TRBJ2-3,-,CASSSGPLPGHLYADTQYF,TGTGCCAGCAGCTCGGGGCCCCTACCGGGACACCTCTACGCAGATACGCAGTATTTT
many,TRBV7-8,TRBJ1-5,-,CASSLARRALNQPQHF,TGTGCCAGCAGCTTAGCGCGCAGGGCCCTCAATCAGCCCCAGCATTTT
-,TRBV20-1,TRBJ1-2,-,CSAKEQGLANYGYTF,TGCAGTGCAAAAGAACAGGGATTAGCTAACTATGGCTACACCTTC
few,TRBV6-1,TRBJ2-1,-,CASILGTLSYNEQFF,TGTGCCAGCATCTTGGGTACGTTATCCTACAATGAGCAGTTCTTC
many,TRBV18,TRBJ1-1,-,CASSPQTTDINTEAFF,TGTGCCAGCTCACCACAAACGACAGACATAAACACTGAAGCTTTCTTT
many,TRBV20-1,TRBJ2-7,TRBD1,CSARGLSDRGYEQYF,TGCAGTGCTAGAGGTCTTTCGGACAGGGGCTACGAGCAGTACTTC
few,TRBV29-1,TRBJ1-1,-,CSVDVGFGEAFF,TGCAGCGTTGATGTGGGTTTTGGTGAAGCTTTCTTT
many,TRBV28,TRBJ2-3,TRBD2,CASSPEDEREGQDTQYF,TGTGCCAGCAGTCCTGAGGATGAGCGGGAGGGCCAAGATACGCAGTATTTT
many,TRBV7-3,TRBJ2-3,TRBD2,CASSFSGRSTDTQYF,TGTGCCAGCAGCTTTAGCGGGAGGAGCACAGATACGCAGTATTTT
many,TRBV4-2,TRBJ2-7,-,CASSQESLVSEQYF,TGTGCCAGCAGCCAAGAATCACTAGTCTCCGAGCAGTACTTC
many,TRBV3-1,TRBJ1-5,-,CASSQDRAGNQPQHF,TGTGCCAGCAGCCAGGACCGAGCGGGCAATCAGCCCCAGCATTTT
-,TRBV30,TRBJ1-2,TRBD1,CAWSETGDYGYTF,TGTGCCTGGAGTGAAACAGGGGACTATGGCTACACCTTC
-,TRBV14,TRBJ2-7,TRBD2,CASSQDGLGHEQYF,TGTGCCAGCAGCCAAGACGGACTAGGTCACGAGCAGTACTTC
many,TRBV30,TRBJ2-1,TRBD2,CAWSSGGNEQFF,TGTGCCTGGAGCTCGGGAGGCAATGAGCAGTTCTTC
few,TRBV6-5,TRBJ1-2,-,CASSYLGAVENYGYTF,TGTGCCAGCAGTTACTTAGGTGCCGTCGAAAACTATGGCTACACCTTC
many,TRBV4-1,TRBJ1-1,-,CASSQDWQGTEAFF,TGCGCCAGCAGCCAAGATTGGCAGGGCACTGAAGCTTTCTTT
many,TRBV20-1,TRBJ2-5,-,CSARAPLQETQYF,TGCAGTGCTAGAGCCCCACTACAAGAGACCCAGTACTTC